Listed below are T cell receptor beta chains from one sample, sequenced in a study of T cell clonotyping in hematopoietic cell transplantation. Measured with immunoSEQ multiplex PCR; TCRdb has only the in-frame clones, and not every one. The sample includes 30,000 to 45,000 clones, over 70% of them seen just once. Sequenced: peripheral blood mononuclear cells. The receptors here all came from a woman aged 40-49 years in good health. Some clones in this sample may be carry-over from other donors' samples. CDR3s include the opening cysteine and the closing phenylalanine or tryptophan. D genes are given only for firm matches. Expanded clones get a size class; other rows say once, few or many, or leave the size out.

D gene	CDR3 length	clone size	V gene	J gene	CDR3 DNA	CDR3 protein
NA	16	NA	TRBV5-1	TRBJ2-5	TGCGCCAGCAGCTTGGGTCCAGCGGGTGACCAAGAGACCCAGTACTTC	CASSLGPAGDQETQYF
NA	14	once	TRBV30	TRBJ1-1	TGTGCCTGGAGGTGGGGCTTTGAAGGCACTGAAGCTTTCTTT	CAWRWGFEGTEAFF
TRBD2	16	NA	TRBV7-7	TRBJ2-5	TGTGCTAGCAGCCCCCGGACTAGCGGGAGTGGGGAGACCCAGTACTTC	CASSPRTSGSGETQYF
NA	15	few	TRBV5-1	TRBJ1-1	TGCGCCAGCAGCTTGGCCTCCGGGCCGAAGACTGAAGCTTTCTTT	CASSLASGPKTEAFF
NA	16	NA	TRBV19	TRBJ2-5	TGTGCCAGCGCAGAATGGGGGGGGGCCCCATTGGAGACCCAGTACTTC	CASAEWGGAPLETQYF
NA	14	NA	TRBV28	TRBJ1-5	TGTGCCAGCAGTTCGGGTGGGCGCGGTCAGCCCCAGCATTTT	CASSSGGRGQPQHF
NA	14	few	TRBV25-1	TRBJ2-1	TGTGCCAGCAGTGAATGGTCCTTACAGGACGAGCAGTTCTTC	CASSEWSLQDEQFF
NA	15	NA	TRBV27	TRBJ1-5	TGTGCCAGCAGAAATCTCGGGGGGCAGGGCCAGCCCCAGCATTTT	CASRNLGGQGQPQHF
NA	13	NA	TRBV4-1	TRBJ1-2	TGCGCCAGCAGCCAAGATCTTGACTATGGCTACACCTTC	CASSQDLDYGYTF
TRBD1	15	NA	TRBV19	TRBJ1-5	TGTGCCAGTAGTCGACAGGGGGCAGACAATCAGCCCCAGCATTTT	CASSRQGADNQPQHF
NA	15	NA	TRBV7-2	TRBJ2-3	TGTGCCAGCAGCCAAGACCTAGACAGCACAGATACGCAGTATTTT	CASSQDLDSTDTQYF
NA	14	NA	TRBV5-1	TRBJ2-7	TGCGCCAGCAGCACGGGACTTGTCTCCTACGAGCAGTACTTC	CASSTGLVSYEQYF
TRBD1	14	NA	TRBV7-2	TRBJ2-5	TGTGCCAGCAGCCGGACAGGGGTAGGAGAGACCCAGTACTTC	CASSRTGVGETQYF
TRBD1	15	NA	TRBV5-1	TRBJ1-1	TGCGCCAGCAGCGACAGGGGAGCGCTGAACACTGAAGCTTTCTTT	CASSDRGALNTEAFF
NA	13	few	TRBV18	TRBJ1-1	TGTGCCAGCTCTCGACAGGCGAACACTGAAGCTTTCTTT	CASSRQANTEAFF
NA	14	few	TRBV1	TRBJ1-3	TGCACCAGCAGCCAAGCAGGGTTTGGAAACACCATATATTTT	CTSSQAGFGNTIYF
NA	13	NA	TRBV30	TRBJ2-7	TGTGCCTGGTCCTCGGGGGTTTTTTACGAGCAGTACTTC	CAWSSGVFYEQYF
TRBD2	15	once	TRBV19	TRBJ2-5	TGTGCCAGTAGTATCTCTAGCGGGAGGTGGGAGACCCAGTACTTC	CASSISSGRWETQYF
NA	14	NA	TRBV29-1	TRBJ1-2	TGCAGCGTTGAAAGTGTAGGCGGGGTGAGTGGCTACACCTTC	CSVESVGGVSGYTF
NA	14	NA	TRBV19	TRBJ1-1	TGTGCCAGTAGTATTTCCGCGGTGCGGACTGAAGCTTTCTTT	CASSISAVRTEAFF
NA	12	NA	TRBV7-9	TRBJ1-2	TGTGCCAGCAGCATTTTGGACGGTGGTTACACCTTC	CASSILDGGYTF
NA	12	NA	TRBV19	TRBJ2-7	TGTGCCAGTTCGGACACCTCCTACGAGCAGTACTTC	CASSDTSYEQYF
NA	13	NA	TRBV6-5	TRBJ1-2	TGTGCCAGCAGCCAGACGGCATCTGATGGCTACACCTTC	CASSQTASDGYTF
TRBD1	15	NA	TRBV28	TRBJ2-1	TGTGCCAGCCACCGCCCGGGACAGGGGACCAATGAGCAGTTCTTC	CASHRPGQGTNEQFF
NA	13	NA	TRBV6-1	TRBJ2-7	TGTGCCAGCAGTCTAGAACGTGGCTACGAGCAGTACTTC	CASSLERGYEQYF
TRBD2	16	NA	TRBV6-6	TRBJ2-7	TGTGCCAGCAGTTACGCAGGACTAGCGGAACCCTACGAGCAGTACTTC	CASSYAGLAEPYEQYF
NA	15	NA	TRBV9	TRBJ1-4	TGTGCCAGCAGCCCCCGCATGGGGGTAGGAGAAAAACTGTTTTTT	CASSPRMGVGEKLFF